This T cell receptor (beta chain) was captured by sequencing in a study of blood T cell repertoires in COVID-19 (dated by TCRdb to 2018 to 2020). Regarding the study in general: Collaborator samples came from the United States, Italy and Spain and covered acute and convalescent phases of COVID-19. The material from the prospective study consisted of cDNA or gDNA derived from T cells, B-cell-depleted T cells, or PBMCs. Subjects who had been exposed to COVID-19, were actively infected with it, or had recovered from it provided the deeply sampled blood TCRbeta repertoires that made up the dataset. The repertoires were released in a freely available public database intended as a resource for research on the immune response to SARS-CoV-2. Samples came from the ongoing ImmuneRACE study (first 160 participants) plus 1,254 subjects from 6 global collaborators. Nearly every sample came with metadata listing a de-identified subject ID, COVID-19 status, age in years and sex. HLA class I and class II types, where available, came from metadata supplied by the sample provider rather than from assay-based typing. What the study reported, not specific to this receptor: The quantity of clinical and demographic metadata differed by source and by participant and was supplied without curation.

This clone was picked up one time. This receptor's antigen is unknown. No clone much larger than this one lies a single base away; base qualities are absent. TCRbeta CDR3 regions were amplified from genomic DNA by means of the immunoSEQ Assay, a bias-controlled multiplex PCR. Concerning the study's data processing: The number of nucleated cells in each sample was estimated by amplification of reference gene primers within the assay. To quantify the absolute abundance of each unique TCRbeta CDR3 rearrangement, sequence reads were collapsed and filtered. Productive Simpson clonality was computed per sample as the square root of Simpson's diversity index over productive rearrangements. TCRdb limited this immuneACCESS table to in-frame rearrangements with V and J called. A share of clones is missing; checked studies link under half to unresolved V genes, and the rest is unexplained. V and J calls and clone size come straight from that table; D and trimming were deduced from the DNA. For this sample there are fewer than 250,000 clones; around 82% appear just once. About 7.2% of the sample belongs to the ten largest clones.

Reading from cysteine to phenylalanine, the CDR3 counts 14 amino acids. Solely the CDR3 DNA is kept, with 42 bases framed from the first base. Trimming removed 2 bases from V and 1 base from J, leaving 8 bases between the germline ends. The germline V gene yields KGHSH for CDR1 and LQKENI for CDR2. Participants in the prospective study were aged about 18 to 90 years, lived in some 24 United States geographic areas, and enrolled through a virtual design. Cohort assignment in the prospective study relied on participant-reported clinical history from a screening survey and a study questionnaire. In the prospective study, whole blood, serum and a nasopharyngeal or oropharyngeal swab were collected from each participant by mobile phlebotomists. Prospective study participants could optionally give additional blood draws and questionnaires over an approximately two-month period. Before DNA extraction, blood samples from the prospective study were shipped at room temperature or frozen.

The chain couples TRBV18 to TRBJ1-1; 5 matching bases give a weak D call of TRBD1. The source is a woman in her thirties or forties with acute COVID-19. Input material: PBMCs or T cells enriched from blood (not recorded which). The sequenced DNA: TGTGCCAGCTCACCAGGACACGAGAACACTGAAGCTTTCTTT. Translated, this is CASSPGHENTEAFF.